A single sample is the source of the 20 T cell receptor beta chains below, sequenced in a study of chemoradiotherapy in HPV16-positive cancers. Assay used: immunoSEQ multiplex PCR; TCRdb lists only in-frame clones, some missing. The sample lists approximately 29,000 clones, over 65% seen once, with less than 6.5% in the top ten. Sample: blood, taken from a patient who underwent chemoradiotherapy. Receptors were obtained from a human donor with HPV-associated anogenital cancer.

The chain has TRBV6-5 and TRBJ1-6; D remains unclear. Looked up from germline, CDR1 is MNHEY and CDR2 is SVGAGI. Trimming cost V 4 bases and J 10 bases, with 8 bases left between them. CDR3 length equals 12 residues. The CDR3 nucleotides are TGTGCCAGCAGTTTCCGCGGATCACCCCTCCACTTT. Residues: CASSFRGSPLHF.

V is TRBV7-3 and J is TRBJ2-3, with 10 bases identical to TRBD2. The J segment lost 4 bases and the V segment lost 4 bases, leaving 8 bases of the junction unmatched. The CDR3 is 16 residues long. Germline CDR1 SGHTA, CDR2 FQGTGA. The CDR3 region has the DNA TGTGCCAGCAGCTCACCTAGCGGGAGTTCTCCAGATACGCAGTATTTT. Protein sequence: CASSSPSGSSPDTQYF.

The chain links TRBV5-6 to TRBJ1-1; 7 bases match TRBD1. CDR1 SGHDT and CDR2 YYEEEE come from the germline V gene. CDR3 length: 15 residues. V trimming: 0 bases; J trimming: 7 bases; junction bases outside the gene matches: 9. The CDR3 loop is CASSLVGQAAGEAFF. The CDR3 region has the DNA TGTGCCAGCAGCTTGGTCGGACAGGCAGCCGGTGAAGCTTTCTTT.

The chain has TRBV30 and TRBJ1-6; D is perhaps TRBD1 (6 bases). V lost 7 bases, J lost 1 base, and 11 bases lay in between. Germline V gene sequence: CDR1 GTSNPN, CDR2 SVGIG (reference sequence). This CDR3 comprises 14 residues. DNA of the CDR3: TGTGCCTTAACAGGGTCGTCCTATAATTCACCCCTCCACTTT. Protein product: CALTGSSYNSPLHF.

The table lists this clone with a count of one. The V and J genes are TRBV7-6 and TRBJ1-1, with 7 bases fitting TRBD1. This CDR3 has 12 residues. Per the germline V gene, CDR1 is SGHVS and CDR2 is FNYEAQ. The trim removed 5 bases at V and 8 bases at J, leaving 5 bases unmatched. DNA for the CDR3: TGTGCCAGCAGCGCTGGGGACAGAGAAGCTTTCTTT. Amino acid sequence: CASSAGDREAFF.

The V gene is TRBV21-1, the J gene TRBJ2-7; TRBD1, the table's D call, lacks a check against the DNA. TRBV21-1 corresponds to a pseudogene. This CDR3 contains 15 residues. The CDR3 bases are TGTGCCAGCAGCAGGGCAGGGTGGTGGGCCTACGAGCAGTACGTC. Encoded protein: CASSRAGWWAYEQYV.

The chain is built from TRBV19 and TRBJ2-5; D might be TRBD2 (5 bases). The germline gives CDR1 LNHDA, CDR2 SQIVND (reference sequence). With 7 bases removed from V and 2 bases from J, the gap between germline ends came to 14 bases. The CDR3 runs to 14 residues. This CDR3 reads CASTPGRGQETQYF. The CDR3 DNA reads as TGTGCCAGTACCCCCGGACGGGGACAAGAGACCCAGTACTTC. The variable domain in full, completed from reference TRBV19 and TRBJ2-5, reads DGGITQSPKYLFRKEGQNVTLSCEQNLNHDAMYWYRQDPGQGLRLIYYSQIVNDFQKGDIAEGYSVSREKKESFPLTVTSAQKNPTAFYLCASTPGRGQETQYFGPGTRLLVL.

The DNA for the CDR3 is TGCGCCAGCAGGACCGGGACAGCAGATGAAAAACTGTTTTTT. This sequence encodes CASRTGTADEKLFF. The V call is TRBV5-1, the J call TRBJ1-4; 7 bases agree with TRBD1. Trimming removed 5 bases from V and 6 bases from J; junction bases left unmatched: 7. The CDR3 is 14 residues long. CDR1 and CDR2 from the germline V gene are SGHRS and YFSETQ.

The chain links TRBV5-1 to TRBJ2-2; 8 nucleotides align to TRBD2. The CDR3 is 16 amino acids. With 3 bases clipped from V and 4 bases from J, the junction kept 8 bases outside the gene matches. Germline-derived CDR1 and CDR2 are SGHRS and YFSETQ. Here the CDR3 reads CASSYQAGAGTGELFF. The DNA for the CDR3 is TGCGCCAGCAGCTACCAAGCGGGGGCCGGCACCGGGGAGCTGTTTTTT.

The chain is built from TRBV19 and TRBJ1-5, with D possibly TRBD1 on 6 matching bases. Germline assignment: CDR1 LNHDA and CDR2 SQIVND (reference sequence). The CDR3 is 12 residues long. Trimming removed 9 bases at V and 4 bases at J, with 10 bases between. The CDR3 reads CASSTGNQPQHF. For the CDR3, the DNA is TGTGCCAGCTCAACAGGGAATCAGCCCCAGCATTTT.

V gene TRBV2 combines with J gene TRBJ1-5, with D possibly TRBD1 on 6 matching bases. The CDR3 is 13 residues long. Germline values: CDR1 SNHLY, CDR2 FYNNEI. The ends were cut back, 8 bases at V and 2 bases at J, with 10 bases in the middle. In nucleotides, the CDR3 is TGTGCCAGCGGGGGGCACGGCAATCAGCCCCAGCATTTT. It specifies CASGGHGNQPQHF.

This clone has only a few counts. The chain joins TRBV5-4 to TRBJ1-1, with D possibly TRBD1 on 6 matching bases. The CDR3 spans 15 residues. CDR1 and CDR2 from the germline V gene are SGHNT and YYREEE (reference sequence). V gave up 1 base and J gave up 5 bases, with 15 bases separating them. The CDR3 DNA sequence: TGTGCCAGCAGCTTGATAACAGGGAGGGGGACTGAAGCTTTCTTT. Translated, it gives CASSLITGRGTEAFF.

This clone was counted between two and nine times. The rearrangement links TRBV15 to TRBJ1-5; possible D gene TRBD1, 6 bases. The CDR3 length is 18 residues. Trimming pared 3 bases from V and 5 bases from J, leaving 23 bases between. Germline-derived CDR1 and CDR2 are LNHNV and YYDKDF (reference sequence). The CDR3 DNA reads TGTGCCACCAGCAGCTCAGGGGATCAGTCCTCGTATCATCAGCCCCAGCATTTT. Protein product: CATSSSGDQSSYHQPQHF.

This clone was observed a single time. The rearrangement joins TRBV5-1 to TRBJ2-1; 8 bases are shared with TRBD2. Germline V gene data show CDR1 as SGHRS and CDR2 as YFSETQ. The junction had 3 bases not matched to a gene; V was cut back by 1 base and J by 0 bases. This CDR3 comprises 16 residues. CDR3 amino acids: CASSLSGGSSYNEQFF. The CDR3 nucleotides read TGCGCCAGCAGCTTGTCGGGGGGGAGCTCCTACAATGAGCAGTTCTTC. Filled out from reference TRBV5-1 and TRBJ2-1, the complete variable domain reads KAGVTQTPRYLIKTRGQQVTLSCSPISGHRSVSWYQQTPGQGLQFLFEYFSETQRNKGNFPGRFSGRQFSNSRSEMNVSTLELGDSALYLCASSLSGGSSYNEQFFGPGTRLTVL.

The chain carries TRBV25-1 and TRBJ1-4; D gene ambiguous. V was trimmed by 2 bases and J by 0 bases, leaving 10 bases between them. The V gene's germline CDR1 is MGHDK and CDR2 SYGVNS. The CDR3 length is 16 residues. The chain's CDR3 is CASSEIYSTTNEKLFF. As DNA, the CDR3 is TGTGCCAGCAGTGAAATTTACTCGACAACTAATGAAAAACTGTTTTTT.

V and J are TRBV20-1 and TRBJ2-7; no reliable D call. The CDR3 contains 9 residues. The germline V and J ends were trimmed by 7 bases and 6 bases, with 7 bases remaining between them. Germline assignment: CDR1 DFQATT and CDR2 SNEGSKA (reference sequence). CDR3 DNA: TGCAGTGGACCTGGCGAGCAGTACGTC. It yields the protein CSGPGEQYV.

This chain links TRBV5-1 with TRBJ1-1; TRBD1 might be the D (5 bases). Germline CDR1 SGHRS, CDR2 YFSETQ. This CDR3 contains 15 residues. The V end lost 0 bases, the J end lost 5 bases, and 14 bases lay between the germline ends. In nucleotides, the CDR3 is TGCGCCAGCAGCTTGGGCGCTGGGGGGACGACTGAAGCTTTCTTT. It yields the protein CASSLGAGGTTEAFF.

The chain joins TRBV5-1 to TRBJ2-3; D call uncertain. CDR3 size: 14 residues. With 4 bases removed from V and 0 bases from J, the gap between germline ends came to 9 bases. Germline CDR1 and CDR2: SGHRS and YFSETQ. Here the CDR3 reads CASSPRTSTDTQYF. CDR3 nucleotides: TGCGCCAGCAGCCCTCGTACTAGCACAGATACGCAGTATTTT.

The chain links TRBV18 to TRBJ1-2, with D perhaps matching TRBD1 (6 bases). CDR1 is KGHSH and CDR2 is LQKENI in the germline V gene. Trimming pared 1 base from V and 0 bases from J, leaving 15 bases between. The length of the CDR3 is 17 residues. CDR3 in amino acids: CASSPLLTGPANYGYTF. The CDR3 region has the DNA TGTGCCAGCTCACCACTTTTAACAGGGCCTGCTAACTATGGCTACACCTTC.

This clone was picked up a small number of times. The chain carries TRBV10-3 and TRBJ1-1, with D uncertain. Germline values: CDR1 ENHRY, CDR2 SYGVKD. Trimming pared 3 bases from V and 4 bases from J, leaving 6 bases between. There are 12 residues in the CDR3. CDR3 DNA: TGTGCCATCAGTGACGGGAGCACTGAAGCTTTCTTT. This gives the protein CAISDGSTEAFF.